The 7 T cell receptor beta chains below all came from one sample that was sequenced in a study of cytomegalovirus exposure and HLA in healthy donors (dated by TCRdb to about 2017). Library preparation was by the immunoSEQ multiplex PCR assay. TCRdb holds this immuneACCESS table with in-frame rearrangements only. Some clones are missing; in checked studies, unresolved V genes explain under half, and the rest has no known cause. Recorded for this sample are 160,000 or so clones; around four fifths of them occurred a single time. Approximately 2% of the sample goes to the ten largest clones. The sequencing sample was made of PBMCs. These TCRs come from a man under 40 in good health and CMV-seropositive.

V gene TRBV7-9 combines with J gene TRBJ1-2; 7 bases are a match to TRBD1. This CDR3 comprises 15 residues. In germline, CDR1 is SEHNR, CDR2 FQNEAQ (reference sequence). V lost 4 bases and J lost 2; bases outside the gene matches: 7. The CDR3 DNA reads TGTGCCAGCAGCTACTCCGGGACAGAGAACTATGGCTACACCTTC. This encodes CASSYSGTENYGYTF.

In DNA, the CDR3 is TGCGCCAGCAGCACGGTGGGCACCCCTAATGAAAAACTGTTTTTT. It yields the protein CASSTVGTPNEKLFF. The chain recombines TRBV5-1 with TRBJ1-4; D is undetermined. CDR3 length: 15 amino acids. Trimming removed 4 bases at V and 3 bases at J, with 13 bases between. Germline CDR1 and CDR2: SGHRS and YFSETQ.

The chain uses TRBV7-9 and TRBJ1-6, with D possibly being TRBD1 (6 bases). Trimming took 4 bases from V and 5 from J, leaving 15 bases between them. The V gene's germline CDR1 is SEHNR and CDR2 FQNEAQ (reference sequence). The CDR3 totals 16 residues. The CDR3 protein is CASSSDQGRNNSPLHF. The CDR3 bases are TGTGCCAGCAGCTCTGATCAGGGGAGAAATAATTCACCCCTCCACTTT.

The J gene is TRBJ1-3, the V gene TRBV6-5, with D uncertain. From germline, CDR1 is MNHEY and CDR2 SVGAGI. This CDR3 is built from 16 residues. Trimming shortened V by 3 bases and J by 2 bases, and 14 bases separated the two germline ends. The CDR3 DNA sequence: TGTGCCAGCAGTTATTCTGGCAGTCCCCCTGGAAACACCATATATTTT. This codes for CASSYSGSPPGNTIYF.

For this clone: One end of the junction fails to match germline, which may point to a read error. The CDR3 loop is CASSSQIVGGAGEQFF. The CDR3 nucleotides read TGTGCTAGCAGCAGTCAGATCGTGGGAGGGGCAGGTGAGCAGTTCTTC. The chain couples TRBV7-7 to TRBJ2-1; TRBD2 aligns across 7 bases. The CDR3 contains 16 residues. Germline CDR1 and CDR2: SSHAT and FNYEAQ (reference sequence).

The V call is TRBV11-2, the J call TRBJ2-7; 9 bases line up with TRBD1. CDR1 and CDR2 (germline): SGHAT, FQNNGV. The CDR3 has 14 amino acids. The ends lost 3 bases at V and 4 bases at J; junction bases unmatched: 4. Here the CDR3 DNA reads TGTGCCAGCAGCTTTGGGGACAGGGCGTACGAGCAGTACTTC. Encoded protein: CASSFGDRAYEQYF.

This chain joins TRBV9 and TRBJ2-1, with a weak D call TRBD2 (5 bases). The length of the CDR3 is 15 residues. V dropped 0 bases and J dropped 5 bases, with 12 bases sitting between them. CDR1 SGDLS and CDR2 YYNGEE come from the germline V gene. The DNA for the CDR3 is TGTGCCAGCAGCGTAGGAGGACTCCTAGACAATGAGCAGTTCTTC. As protein: CASSVGGLLDNEQFF.